This T cell receptor beta chain comes out of a study of T cell changes during pregnancy in multiple sclerosis. Germline V gives CDR1 SGHRS, CDR2 YFSETQ. The ends were cut back, 0 bases at V and 0 bases at J, with 10 bases in the middle. The CDR3 extends over 17 amino acids. TCRdb's copy holds only in-frame clones and misses some; the assay was immunoSEQ multiplex PCR. Of roughly 59,000 clones listed, just over 90% are singletons. The clonotype was recovered from a female donor with multiple sclerosis, enrolled in a pregnancy study. Source: CD4+ T cells from peripheral blood mononuclear cells, taken before pregnancy. This chain joins TRBV5-1 and TRBJ1-6; TRBD1 is a possible D gene (6 bases). The CDR3 spells CASSLGQESSYNSPLHF. The CDR3 DNA sequence: TGCGCCAGCAGCTTGGGACAGGAGAGCTCCTATAATTCACCCCTCCACTTT. The full variable domain, its missing parts supplied by reference TRBV5-1 and TRBJ1-6, is KAGVTQTPRYLIKTRGQQVTLSCSPISGHRSVSWYQQTPGQGLQFLFEYFSETQRNKGNFPGRFSGRQFSNSRSEMNVSTLELGDSALYLCASSLGQESSYNSPLHFGNGTRLTVT.